These T cell receptor beta chains were read from a single sample in a study of T cell repertoires in cytomegalovirus infection. One entry per CDR3 protein, called by TCRdb with MiXCR from the reads. The data contain some 150,000 distinct CDR3 sequences, under 8% of them singletons. What was sequenced was PBMCs. The receptors stem from a human donor in good health (CMV status not recorded). Some clones in this sample may be carry-over from other donors' samples. Each CDR3 is given with its conserved first and last residue. The D gene is left open where the match is weak. Not all rows give a size; the values are once, few, many and, for expanded clones, a class.

TGCAGTGCTCCCGCCCCCTACGAGCAGTACTTC,CSAPAPYEQYF,-,TRBJ2-7,many,TRBV20-1
TGTGCCAGCAGCACCCCGGGACCCGTCGGCTACACCTTC,CASSTPGPVGYTF,-,TRBJ1-2,many,TRBV28
TGTGCCAGCAGTTACTCGTTGGGACAGGGGGCTCCGTTGGAGCAGTACTTC,CASSYSLGQGAPLEQYF,TRBD1,TRBJ2-7,few,TRBV6-6
TGTGCCAGCAGCTTAGCTAGCGTCCAAGAGACCCAGTACTTC,CASSLASVQETQYF,-,TRBJ2-5,many,TRBV7-8
TGTGCCACCACCAATCCGGGGGAGCAGTACTTC,CATTNPGEQYF,-,TRBJ2-7,-,TRBV6-2/TRBV6-3
TGTGCCAGTAGTACAAACGCGGCCTACACCTTC,CASSTNAAYTF,-,TRBJ1-2,-,TRBV19
TGTGCATCCGGGTCGGTGATGAATCGATATGGCTACACCTTC,CASGSVMNRYGYTF,-,TRBJ1-2,few,TRBV6-6
TGTGCCAGCAGAACAGGGATCGCTTTGAGGAACACTGAAGCTTTCTTT,CASRTGIALRNTEAFF,-,TRBJ1-1,many,TRBV6-2/TRBV6-3
TGTGCTAGTGCCTCGACGGGGGGCAAAAACATTCAGTACTTC,CASASTGGKNIQYF,TRBD2,TRBJ2-4,many,TRBV12-5
TGTGCCAGCAAAAGGGGCAGGGGGAAGGGAGAGACCCAGTACTTC,CASKRGRGKGETQYF,TRBD1,TRBJ2-5,-,TRBV6-1
TGTGCCAGCAGTTTATTTTTCGGGACAGGGGCTGGAAACACCATATATTTT,CASSLFFGTGAGNTIYF,TRBD1,TRBJ1-3,many,TRBV28
TGTGCCAGCAGCTTAGATCAGATGGATAATTCACCCCTCCACTTT,CASSLDQMDNSPLHF,-,TRBJ1-6,-,TRBV11-2
TGTGCCAGCAGCTCGGAAACCGGGTTGGTTACCGGGGAGCTGTTTTTT,CASSSETGLVTGELFF,-,TRBJ2-2,few,TRBV5-4
TGCAGTGCTAGTCTGGCAGGGGTCTACAATGAGCAGTTCTTC,CSASLAGVYNEQFF,-,TRBJ2-1,-,TRBV20-1
TGTGCCAGCAGCTTAACTGGTAATGATGGCTACACCTTC,CASSLTGNDGYTF,-,TRBJ1-2,few,TRBV7-3
TGTGCCAGCAGCGCCGGGGGGCCGGAGACCCAGTACTTC,CASSAGGPETQYF,-,TRBJ2-5,many,TRBV7-9
TGCAGCGTTTTGGACCCCACTAATGAAAAACTGTTTTTT,CSVLDPTNEKLFF,-,TRBJ1-4,-,TRBV29-1
TGTGCCAGCAGCCGGGACAGGCAAAATTCACCCCTCCACTTT,CASSRDRQNSPLHF,TRBD1,TRBJ1-6,many,TRBV7-6
TGCGCCAGCAGCCAAGAGGACAGGGGTTACACTGAAGCTTTCTTT,CASSQEDRGYTEAFF,TRBD1,TRBJ1-1,many,TRBV4-1
TGTGCCAGCAGTGAACTGGGCTCAGGGCATCAGCCCCAGCATTTT,CASSELGSGHQPQHF,-,TRBJ1-5,many,TRBV2
TGTGCCAGCAGTTCCCAGGGGACATCAAGGGCTTTCTTT,CASSSQGTSRAFF,-,TRBJ1-1,few,TRBV27
TGCAGTGCTAGAGGTCCTAGCGGGGGGGATAATGAGCAGTTCTTC,CSARGPSGGDNEQFF,TRBD2,TRBJ2-1,few,TRBV20-1
TGTGCCAGCAGCTTAGGAACACCAACCCCCTATGGCTACACCTTC,CASSLGTPTPYGYTF,-,TRBJ1-2,many,TRBV7-9
TGCAGTGCTAGAGACCTAGGGACCTCCAATGAAAGACTGTTTTTT,CSARDLGTSNERLFF,-,TRBJ1-4,-,TRBV20-1
TGTGCCAGCAGCCAAGCAACGGGGGGGTTCTCGGATCCGGGTACGCAGTATTTT,CASSQATGGFSDPGTQYF,TRBD2,TRBJ2-3,-,TRBV4-2
TGTGCCAGCAGCTTAGCGGCCGGACCTAACTATGGCTACACCTTC,CASSLAAGPNYGYTF,-,TRBJ1-2,many,TRBV7-2
TGTGCCTGGAGTGTCTTCGCAACTAATGAAAAACTGTTTTTT,CAWSVFATNEKLFF,-,TRBJ1-4,-,TRBV30
TGTGCCAGCAGCGCCCCCGGGGGAAGCGAAAAACTGTTTTTT,CASSAPGGSEKLFF,-,TRBJ1-4,many,TRBV11-2
TGCAGCGTTGTGAGACTAGCGGGGGGTGGTGAGCAGTTCTTC,CSVVRLAGGGEQFF,TRBD2,TRBJ2-1,-,TRBV29-1
TGCGCCAGCAGCGGCACGGGACGCTTGAATTCACCCCTCCACTTT,CASSGTGRLNSPLHF,-,TRBJ1-6,many,TRBV5-1
TGTGCCACCAGCAGCTCTAGCGCCAGCTCCTACAATGAGCAGTTCTTC,CATSSSSASSYNEQFF,-,TRBJ2-1,many,TRBV15
TGTGCCAGCAGCCCAGATATGCGGGGGGGCACAGATACGCAGTATTTT,CASSPDMRGGTDTQYF,TRBD2,TRBJ2-3,many,TRBV7-8
TGTGCCAGCACCTCGGGACATTTGAACACTGAAGCTTTCTTT,CASTSGHLNTEAFF,-,TRBJ1-1,many,TRBV7-2
TGTGCCAGCAGTACTAGCGGCAGCTCCTACAATGAGCAGTTCTTC,CASSTSGSSYNEQFF,TRBD2,TRBJ2-1,-,TRBV27
TGCAGCGTTGGCAGGTATAATGAAAAACTGTTTTTT,CSVGRYNEKLFF,-,TRBJ1-4,few,TRBV29-1
TGTGCCAGCAGTCCCCCCGGGGGGCAGGACACTGAAGCTTTCTTT,CASSPPGGQDTEAFF,-,TRBJ1-1,-,TRBV28
TGTGCCAGCTCACCACGCGGTCTGCCTGGGGATACGCAGTATTTT,CASSPRGLPGDTQYF,-,TRBJ2-3,many,TRBV18
TGTGCCAGCAGCTTACCCTCGGCGGGGGGGCCTAATGAGCAGTTCTTC,CASSLPSAGGPNEQFF,TRBD2,TRBJ2-1,few,TRBV7-6
TGTGCCAGCAGCTCGGCGGGGGGCGCGTGGCAAGAGACCCAGTACTTC,CASSSAGGAWQETQYF,TRBD2,TRBJ2-5,many,TRBV7-9
TGTGCCAGCAGCTTACTGACAGGGGGCGAGCAGTACTTC,CASSLLTGGEQYF,TRBD1,TRBJ2-7,many,TRBV7-3
TGCAGTGCTACCACCCGACAGGGAAAAAATGAGCAGTTCTTC,CSATTRQGKNEQFF,TRBD1,TRBJ2-1,-,TRBV20-1
TGTGCCAGCAGCCTGGACAGACGTAATGAAAAACTGTTTTTT,CASSLDRRNEKLFF,-,TRBJ1-4,many,TRBV7-2
TGTGCCAGCAGTGGGGACAGGAGCTCCTATAATTCACCCCTCCACTTT,CASSGDRSSYNSPLHF,TRBD1,TRBJ1-6,many,TRBV12-3/TRBV12-4
TGCAGCGTGGCGCGGACTAGCGGGGGTAACGAGCAGTTCTTC,CSVARTSGGNEQFF,TRBD2,TRBJ2-1,few,TRBV29-1
TGTGCCAGCAGTTTCGGCAGATGGGGCGAGCAGTACTTC,CASSFGRWGEQYF,-,TRBJ2-7,-,TRBV27
TGTGCCAGCAGCTTAGGTAGAGATACGCAGTATTTT,CASSLGRDTQYF,-,TRBJ2-3,many,TRBV7-2
TGTGCCAGCAGCGACCCGACACCCTCGGGGACCCAGTACTTC,CASSDPTPSGTQYF,-,TRBJ2-5,many,TRBV28
TGTGCCAGCAGCTTAGAAACCAAAGGAGGGGACTATGGCTACACCTTC,CASSLETKGGDYGYTF,-,TRBJ1-2,many,TRBV7-8
TGTGCCAGCGAGAATCCGGGACAGGGACTCTACGAGCAGTACTTC,CASENPGQGLYEQYF,TRBD1,TRBJ2-7,many,TRBV28
TGTGCCAGCATCCGGGATTTGAACACTGAAGCTTTCTTT,CASIRDLNTEAFF,-,TRBJ1-1,few,TRBV7-9
TGCGCCAGCAGCTTGGCAGCCTCCTACGAGCAGTACTTC,CASSLAASYEQYF,-,TRBJ2-7,many,TRBV5-1
TGTGCCAGCAGCTCCGGGGGTTATGGCTACACCTTC,CASSSGGYGYTF,-,TRBJ1-2,few,TRBV7-9
TGTGCCAGCAGAACAGGGGGCCGATATGGCTACACCTTC,CASRTGGRYGYTF,TRBD1,TRBJ1-2,many,TRBV28
TGTGCCAGCAATGGGGGGGGGTTTGCGGAGACCCAGTACTTC,CASNGGGFAETQYF,TRBD2,TRBJ2-5,-,TRBV12-3/TRBV12-4
TGCAGTGCCCCCTCGGGCCTCGTCGTCGAGCAGTTCTTC,CSAPSGLVVEQFF,-,TRBJ2-1,few,TRBV20-1